Shown below are 19 T cell receptor beta chains from a single sample sequenced in a study of T cells in Graves' hyperthyroidism and ophthalmopathy. The investigators amplified TCR beta CDR3 regions from RNA transcripts. Carried out on the TCR CDR3, a first-round RT-PCR used the HTBI primer set. TCRdb re-analysed the multiplex PCR reads in MiXCR, keeping a single row per CDR3 protein. Of 490,000 or so distinct CDR3 sequences in the sample, approximately 20% were seen once. Sequencing was done on a sample of blood. The receptors shown here come from a man between 40 and 49 years old with Graves' ophthalmopathy.

The sample holds a few counts of this clonotype. The gene calls are TRBV7-9 and TRBJ1-5; no definite D call. V shed 4 bases and J shed 9 bases, with 25 bases lying between them. CDR1 and CDR2 from the germline V gene are SEHNR and FQNEAQ (reference sequence). The CDR3 has 17 residues. The CDR3 coding sequence is TGTGCCAGCAGCTCTATCCGCCCCACAAGCCTTGGATCGCCCCAGCATTTT. Amino acid sequence: CASSSIRPTSLGSPQHF.

CDR3 amino acids: CASSQVSGQQNQPQHF. DNA of the CDR3: TGCGCCAGCAGCCAAGTGTCCGGACAGCAAAATCAGCCCCAGCATTTT. The chain recombines TRBV4-1 with TRBJ1-5; a possible D gene is TRBD1 (6 bases). The CDR3 loop spans 16 amino acids. Germline CDR1 MGHRA, CDR2 YSYEKL. V was cut by 1 base and J by 4 bases, with 14 bases left in between.

This clonotype showed up just a few times. The chain has TRBV11-2 and TRBJ1-3; 11 positions agree with TRBD1. The trim removed 6 bases at V and 10 bases at J, leaving 5 bases unmatched. Germline V gene sequence: CDR1 SGHAT, CDR2 FQNNGV. The length of the CDR3 is 13 residues. The DNA of the CDR3 is TGTGCCAGCAGGCGGACAGGGGGCTTAACCATATATTTT. The encoded protein is CASRRTGGLTIYF.

The V and J genes are TRBV24-1 and TRBJ2-1; no firm D call. V gave up 3 bases and J gave up 7 bases, with 9 bases separating them. The CDR3 is 13 residues long. The germline V gene has CDR1 KGHDR and CDR2 SFDVKD. CDR3 in amino acids: CATSDVVVNEQFF. CDR3 nucleotides: TGTGCCACCAGTGATGTCGTCGTAAATGAGCAGTTCTTC.

The chain recombines TRBV5-5 with TRBJ2-3; a possible D gene is TRBD1 (6 bases). CDR3 length: 14 amino acids. CDR1 and CDR2 (germline): SGHKS, YYEKEE (reference sequence). Trimming pared 4 bases from V and 4 bases from J, leaving 13 bases between. The CDR3 loop reads CASSLGQIPDTQYF. The CDR3 DNA reads TGTGCCAGCAGCCTCGGACAGATTCCAGATACGCAGTATTTT.

This clonotype was detected a few times. The gene calls are TRBV6-2 or TRBV6-3 and TRBJ1-6; no firm D call. V was pared by 7 bases and J by 6 bases, with 16 bases between. The V gene's germline CDR1 is MNHEY and CDR2 SVGEGT. The CDR3 is 15 residues long. In nucleotides, the CDR3 is TGTGCCAGCACCGAAACAGTTACCTTTAATTCACCCCTCCACTTT. It specifies CASTETVTFNSPLHF.

In this sample, this clonotype turned up many times. V gene TRBV7-2 combines with J gene TRBJ2-4; the D gene could be TRBD1 or TRBD2 (7 bases each). The germline gives CDR1 SGHTA, CDR2 FQGNSA. Trimming shortened V by 5 bases and J by 11 bases, and 13 bases separated the two germline ends. The CDR3 has 12 residues. The CDR3 DNA follows: TGTGCCAGCAGCCAGGGAGGGGGCCTTCAGTACTTC. Translated, it gives CASSQGGGLQYF.

The table lists this clonotype with a few counts. The chain uses TRBV20-1 and TRBJ2-7, with 8 nucleotides matching TRBD1. The CDR3 length is 13 residues. V lost 4 bases to trimming and J lost 3 bases; unmatched junction nucleotides: 5. Germline loops: CDR1 DFQATT, CDR2 SNEGSKA (reference sequence). CDR3 loop: CSATDRGFYEQYF. The CDR3, as DNA: TGCAGTGCTACCGACAGGGGTTTCTACGAGCAGTACTTC.

The J gene is TRBJ1-4, the V gene TRBV28; the D gene is possibly TRBD1 (5 bases). Germline CDR1 and CDR2: MDHEN and SYDVKM. Trimming took 2 bases from V and 6 from J, leaving 16 bases between them. This CDR3 spans 16 amino acids. In nucleotides, the CDR3 is TGTGCCAGCAGTTTAGGTGGGGCAGGCTCGCATGAAAAACTGTTTTTT. It is translated as CASSLGGAGSHEKLFF. Complete variable domain (other parts from reference TRBV28 and TRBJ1-4): DVKVTQSSRYLVKRTGEKVFLECVQDMDHENMFWYRQDPGLGLRLIYFSYDVKMKEKGDIPEGYSVSREKKERFSLILESASTNQTSMYLCASSLGGAGSHEKLFFGSGTQLSVL.

In this sample, this clonotype turned up a few times. One junction end does not reproduce the germline sequence, and a read error may be involved. In DNA, the CDR3 is TGTGCCGGCAGTATCGACAGGGGGTTAGGGTACGAGCAGTACTTC. Its protein is CAGSIDRGLGYEQYF. The rearrangement joins TRBV28 to TRBJ2-7; 9 bases fit TRBD1. Germline CDR1 MDHEN, CDR2 SYDVKM. This CDR3 region has 15 residues.

This clonotype has just a few counts. J is TRBJ1-1 and V is TRBV6-1, with D possibly being TRBD1 (5 bases). Germline assignment: CDR1 MNHNS and CDR2 SASEGT. V was shortened by 2 bases and J by 7 bases, with 8 bases between the two germline ends. CDR3 length: 12 residues. CDR3 residues: CASSEQTVEAFF. The CDR3, as DNA: TGTGCCAGCAGTGAACAGACAGTTGAAGCTTTCTTT.

This clonotype occurred many times. The V call is TRBV28, the J call TRBJ2-1; 10 bases are shared with TRBD2. V gave up 5 bases and J gave up 7 bases; unmatched junction bases: 5. Germline V lookup: CDR1 MDHEN, CDR2 SYDVKM. This CDR3 is 14 amino acids long. DNA for the CDR3: TGTGCCAGCAGTCCGGGACTAGCGCCTAATGAGCAGTTCTTC. It codes for CASSPGLAPNEQFF.

This clonotype was seen repeatedly, ten times or more. The chain recombines TRBV5-1 with TRBJ1-1; tentatively, D is TRBD1 (6 bases). Germline loops: CDR1 SGHRS, CDR2 YFSETQ. V lost 0 bases to trimming and J lost 5 bases, with 20 bases between them. The CDR3 sequence is 17 residues long. In nucleotides, the CDR3 is TGCGCCAGCAGCTTGGTCCCCCAATCAGGGAGGGGGACTGAAGCTTTCTTT. Its protein product is CASSLVPQSGRGTEAFF.

Details on this clonotype: This may be a read error: a much more frequent sequence differs by one nucleotide. V and J are TRBV2 and TRBJ2-2, with D unresolved. The CDR3 is 11 amino acids. Germline V gene lookup returns CDR1 SNHLY and CDR2 FYNNEI. V dropped 8 bases and J dropped 6 bases, with 7 bases sitting between them. The CDR3 bases are TGTGCCAGCTGGAGAGCCGGGGAGCTGTTTTTT. Translated: CASWRAGELFF.

This clonotype was seen repeatedly, ten times or more. The rearrangement links TRBV12-3 or TRBV12-4 to TRBJ2-1, with TRBD2 as a possible D gene (6 bases). The CDR3 is made up of 17 amino acids. V was trimmed by 3 bases and J by 6 bases, leaving 21 bases between them. The CDR3 DNA reads as TGTGCCAGCAGTTTTTCGGGGAGCGGGCGCGCAGCCAATGAGCAGTTCTTC. It specifies CASSFSGSGRAANEQFF.

This clonotype was counted many times. This chain links TRBV2 with TRBJ1-2; 8 bases are shared with TRBD1. V lost 5 bases to trimming and J lost 0 bases; unmatched junction nucleotides: 2. Per the germline V gene, CDR1 is SNHLY and CDR2 is FYNNEI. The CDR3 has 14 amino acids. The CDR3 region is CASSRQGSNYGYTF. In DNA form, the CDR3 reads TGTGCCAGCAGTCGACAGGGGTCTAACTATGGCTACACCTTC.

This chain joins TRBV6-1 and TRBJ2-1, with D possibly TRBD2 on 5 matching bases. CDR3 length: 12 amino acids. The V gene's germline CDR1 is MNHNS and CDR2 SASEGT. V lost 8 bases and J lost 4, with 9 bases in between. This chain's CDR3 is CASVTGYNEQFF. In DNA, the CDR3 is TGTGCCAGCGTAACGGGGTACAATGAGCAGTTCTTC.

This chain connects TRBV20-1 to TRBJ2-1; 14 positions agree with TRBD2. Trimming cost V 0 bases and J 8 bases; bases outside gene matches: 6. Germline loops: CDR1 DFQATT, CDR2 SNEGSKA (reference sequence). The CDR3 has 16 residues. CDR3 protein: CSARDGTSGRGHEQFF. DNA for the CDR3: TGCAGTGCTAGAGATGGGACTAGCGGGAGAGGGCATGAGCAGTTCTTC.

The chain recombines TRBV20-1 with TRBJ2-5, with TRBD2 as a possible D gene (5 bases). This CDR3 contains 15 residues. CDR1 is DFQATT and CDR2 is SNEGSKA in the germline V gene (reference sequence). V was pared by 6 bases and J by 1 base, with 18 bases between. CDR3 bases: TGCAGTGCAACGAGGGCCCCGGCGGGCCAAGAGACCCAGTACTTC. It encodes CSATRAPAGQETQYF.